Listed below are T cell receptor beta chains from one sample, sequenced in a study of cytomegalovirus exposure and HLA in healthy donors. Sequencing was performed with immunoSEQ multiplex PCR; in TCRdb, only in-frame clones are kept and a portion is missing. The data contain 120,000 or so clones, roughly four fifths of them singletons. The sample comprised PBMCs. These TCRs come from a middle-aged man in good health and CMV-seronegative. The CDR3 runs from the conserved cysteine through the conserved F or W. Fields, in order: CDR3 DNA, CDR3 protein, J gene, V gene, D gene, clone size. A D gene is named only where the DNA matches it firmly. Where a row states a size, it is once, few, many or the class of an expanded clone; other rows omit it.

DNA: TGTGCCAGCCAAAGAGATCCGACCGGGGAGCTGTTTTTT; CDR3: CASQRDPTGELFF; J: TRBJ2-2; V: TRBV6-1; D: -; size: few
DNA: TGTGCCAGCAGGGGAGGTAGCGGAGATACGCAGTATTTT; CDR3: CASRGGSGDTQYF; J: TRBJ2-3; V: TRBV6-5; D: -; size: -
DNA: TGTGCCAGCAGCCGAGCGACAGATGAAAAACTGTTTTTT; CDR3: CASSRATDEKLFF; J: TRBJ1-4; V: TRBV6-6; D: -; size: -
DNA: TGTGCCAGCTCACCACCGGGGGTAGCGGGATTCTATGAGCAGTTCTTC; CDR3: CASSPPGVAGFYEQFF; J: TRBJ2-1; V: TRBV18; D: TRBD2; size: -
DNA: TGTGCCATCAGTGAGTCGAAAGGTTTGAGGGAGGGCAGGGCGAACACTGAAGCTTTCTTT; CDR3: CAISESKGLREGRANTEAFF; J: TRBJ1-1; V: TRBV10-3; D: -; size: -
DNA: TGTGCCAGCATAGAAGGAAATCGAGGAGGCAATCAGCCCCAGCATTTT; CDR3: CASIEGNRGGNQPQHF; J: TRBJ1-5; V: TRBV2; D: -; size: -
DNA: TGCGCCAGCAGCCCCGGGACAGGGAATCAGCCCCAGCATTTT; CDR3: CASSPGTGNQPQHF; J: TRBJ1-5; V: TRBV5-1; D: TRBD1; size: -
DNA: TGTGCCAGCAGCCAAGAGACGACTAGCGTCACCGGGGAGCTGTTTTTT; CDR3: CASSQETTSVTGELFF; J: TRBJ2-2; V: TRBV4-2; D: TRBD2; size: -
DNA: TGTGCCAGCAGCGAGGGCCTTCGCGAGCAGTACTTC; CDR3: CASSEGLREQYF; J: TRBJ2-7; V: TRBV7-9; D: -; size: -
DNA: TGTGCCAGCAGGAGGACTAACACAGATACGCAGTATTTT; CDR3: CASRRTNTDTQYF; J: TRBJ2-3; V: TRBV7-2; D: -; size: -
DNA: TGTGCCAGCAGCACGGGACAGGGGGCGGAAGTTCGTGAAAAACTGTTTTTT; CDR3: CASSTGQGAEVREKLFF; J: TRBJ1-4; V: TRBV11-2; D: TRBD1; size: -
DNA: TGTGCCAGCAGCAAGTCGGACAGAAACTATGGCTACACCTTC; CDR3: CASSKSDRNYGYTF; J: TRBJ1-2; V: TRBV7-6; D: -; size: -
DNA: TGCAGCGTTATTGACAGGGGGAACACTGAAGCTTTCTTT; CDR3: CSVIDRGNTEAFF; J: TRBJ1-1; V: TRBV29-1; D: TRBD1; size: -
DNA: TGTGCCAGCGGGAGAAAGACAGATACGCAGTATTTT; CDR3: CASGRKTDTQYF; J: TRBJ2-3; V: TRBV2; D: -; size: -
DNA: TGTGCCAGCAGCTTATTACGGGGGGGCAATGAGCAGTTCTTC; CDR3: CASSLLRGGNEQFF; J: TRBJ2-1; V: TRBV11-3; D: TRBD2; size: few
DNA: TGTGCCAGCAGCAGGGACAGGCGCCAAGAGACCCAGTACTTC; CDR3: CASSRDRRQETQYF; J: TRBJ2-5; V: TRBV7-2; D: TRBD1; size: -
DNA: TGTGCCAGCATGAAAGGGACAATGAACGAGCAGTACTTC; CDR3: CASMKGTMNEQYF; J: TRBJ2-7; V: TRBV2; D: -; size: -
DNA: TGTGCCAGCTCACCAACAAACAGGAGATATGGCTACACCTTC; CDR3: CASSPTNRRYGYTF; J: TRBJ1-2; V: TRBV18; D: -; size: -
DNA: TGTGCCAGCTTACTACAACGTGCCTCCGACAATGAGCAGTTCTTC; CDR3: CASLLQRASDNEQFF; J: TRBJ2-1; V: TRBV18; D: -; size: -
DNA: TGTGCCAGCAGGCCCTCACAGGGGTTTGGAAACACCATATATTTT; CDR3: CASRPSQGFGNTIYF; J: TRBJ1-3; V: TRBV28; D: TRBD1; size: once
DNA: TGCAGCGTTTCGAAACAGTTGGGCTACACCTTC; CDR3: CSVSKQLGYTF; J: TRBJ1-2; V: TRBV29-1; D: -; size: few
DNA: TGTGCCAGCAGTTTAAGGGGGATAGCCGGAAACACCATATATTTT; CDR3: CASSLRGIAGNTIYF; J: TRBJ1-3; V: TRBV28; D: -; size: -
DNA: TGCGCCAGCAGCCAAGGCGCTAGCGGATACGAGCAGTACTTC; CDR3: CASSQGASGYEQYF; J: TRBJ2-7; V: TRBV4-1; D: TRBD2; size: -
DNA: TGTGCCAGCAGTCCCCGCCCTAGGAACACCGGGGAGCTGTTTTTT; CDR3: CASSPRPRNTGELFF; J: TRBJ2-2; V: TRBV2; D: -; size: -
DNA: TGTGCCAGCAGCCCACTAGTTGGTACCAATTACGAGCAGTACTTC; CDR3: CASSPLVGTNYEQYF; J: TRBJ2-7; V: TRBV7-8; D: -; size: -
DNA: TGCGCCAGCAGCGTCGGGAGGGGGGGGCCGGGGACAGATACGCAGTATTTT; CDR3: CASSVGRGGPGTDTQYF; J: TRBJ2-3; V: TRBV5-1; D: TRBD2; size: -
DNA: TGTGCCAGCAGTTTAGGTTCGGGGGCTGGGGCCAACGTCCTGACTTTC; CDR3: CASSLGSGAGANVLTF; J: TRBJ2-6; V: TRBV27; D: -; size: -
DNA: TGTGCTAGTGGTTTGGCCAGCGGGACTAAACCCTACGAGCAGTACTTC; CDR3: CASGLASGTKPYEQYF; J: TRBJ2-7; V: TRBV12-5; D: TRBD2; size: -
DNA: TGTGCCAGCAGCTTAGGAGGGCTCGGGGCCAACGTCCTGACTTTC; CDR3: CASSLGGLGANVLTF; J: TRBJ2-6; V: TRBV7-2; D: -; size: -
DNA: TGCGCCAGCAGCCAAAAGCCGGGGAGCGGTCTTGGCGGGGAGCTGTTTTTT; CDR3: CASSQKPGSGLGGELFF; J: TRBJ2-2; V: TRBV4-3; D: -; size: -
DNA: TGCGCCAGCAGCCAAGATGCTGGCGGTGGCTACACCTTC; CDR3: CASSQDAGGGYTF; J: TRBJ1-2; V: TRBV4-3; D: -; size: -
DNA: TGCGCCAGCAGCTTAGACCGAGGTGAAGCTTTCTTT; CDR3: CASSLDRGEAFF; J: TRBJ1-1; V: TRBV5-1; D: -; size: -
DNA: TGTGCCAGCAGACCAGGGTTTCAAGGAGGGTGGGAGACCCAGTACTTC; CDR3: CASRPGFQGGWETQYF; J: TRBJ2-5; V: TRBV27; D: -; size: once
DNA: TGTGCCAGCAGCCCGACATCCGGGACTAGCCACGAGCAGTACTTC; CDR3: CASSPTSGTSHEQYF; J: TRBJ2-7; V: TRBV7-2; D: TRBD2; size: -
DNA: TGTGCCAGCAGCCCGGGACTAGCGGGGCAGGAGCAGTTCTTC; CDR3: CASSPGLAGQEQFF; J: TRBJ2-1; V: TRBV11-2; D: TRBD2; size: -
DNA: TGTGCCAGCAGTGGACTAGCGGCAGATACGCAGTATTTT; CDR3: CASSGLAADTQYF; J: TRBJ2-3; V: TRBV7-6; D: TRBD2; size: -
DNA: TGTGCCAGCAGCCCCGACAGTTATAGCAATCAGCCCCAGCATTTT; CDR3: CASSPDSYSNQPQHF; J: TRBJ1-5; V: TRBV9; D: -; size: -
DNA: TGTGCCTGCCCAAGACAGGGGGGGCAGTACTTC; CDR3: CACPRQGGQYF; J: TRBJ2-7; V: TRBV30; D: TRBD1; size: -
DNA: TGTGCCAGCAGCCTAGGACAGGGGGCTTTCGGCTATGGCTACACCTTC; CDR3: CASSLGQGAFGYGYTF; J: TRBJ1-2; V: TRBV5-6; D: TRBD1; size: -
DNA: TGTGCCAGCAGCAGTTTGGGGCGGGAGGGCCTCTCCTACAATGAGCAGTTCTTC; CDR3: CASSSLGREGLSYNEQFF; J: TRBJ2-1; V: TRBV7-9; D: TRBD2; size: -
DNA: TGTGCCAGCAGCGTCGCGGGGACCACAGATACGCAGTATTTT; CDR3: CASSVAGTTDTQYF; J: TRBJ2-3; V: TRBV9; D: -; size: -
DNA: TGTGCCAGCAGCGCCGCCCTGGGACAGGGGGGAAACACCATATATTTT; CDR3: CASSAALGQGGNTIYF; J: TRBJ1-3; V: TRBV9; D: TRBD1; size: -
DNA: TGTGCCAGCAGCTGGGGACAGGGCTACTACGAGCAGTACTTC; CDR3: CASSWGQGYYEQYF; J: TRBJ2-7; V: TRBV14; D: TRBD1; size: -
DNA: TGCGCCAGCAGCTTGGTAGGCGGGAGGAGGGATACGCAGTATTTT; CDR3: CASSLVGGRRDTQYF; J: TRBJ2-3; V: TRBV5-1; D: TRBD2; size: -
DNA: TGTGCCAGCAGCCAAGAGCGGTCGGGTCAAGCTTTCTTT; CDR3: CASSQERSGQAFF; J: TRBJ1-1; V: TRBV14; D: -; size: once
DNA: TGCGCCAGCACCGCGGGGAGGGGAAGCACAGATACGCAGTATTTT; CDR3: CASTAGRGSTDTQYF; J: TRBJ2-3; V: TRBV5-1; D: TRBD2; size: -